What follows describes a single T cell receptor (beta chain). The source of the sample is a study of graft-versus-host responses after intestinal transplantation. The CDR3 extends over 19 amino acids. Trimming took 6 bases from V and 0 from J, leaving 25 bases between them. Libraries were prepared by immunoSEQ multiplex PCR; TCRdb keeps only in-frame clonotypes and omits some of them. Of 25,000 to 35,000 clones listed, around 94% were seen once; the top ten hold 0.72%. The TCR originated in a human patient who received an intestinal transplant, so some T cells may come from the graft donor. The sequences come from PBMCs, collected approximately 66 days after intestinal transplant. The chain employs TRBV5-3 and TRBJ1-5; tentative D call: TRBD1 (5 bases). TRBV5-3 is annotated as an ORF whose role is uncertain. CDR3 bases: TGTGCCAGAACCCCGCGGAGAAAGGGTGAGGGGTGTAGCAATCAGCCCCAGCATTTT. It specifies CARTPRRKGEGCSNQPQHF.